The TCR beta chain under discussion was sequenced for a study of T cells in Graves' hyperthyroidism and ophthalmopathy. Study-wide points: Most thyroid clonotypes with frequency above 0.001 were detected in blood.

Using RNA transcripts as the source, TCR beta CDR3 regions were amplified. HTBI primers were used for first-round RT-PCR of the TCR CDR3. TCRdb used MiXCR to reprocess the multiplex PCR reads, holding one entry per CDR3 protein. The table has under 300,000 distinct CDR3 sequences, roughly an eighth seen once. Fresh peripheral blood, less than 11 ml of it, supplied the PBMCs. This clonotype was observed a few times. Antigen specificity is unknown. This CDR3 is built from 15 residues. With 6 bases clipped from V and 9 bases from J, the junction kept 11 bases outside the gene matches. Germline CDR1 and CDR2: MNHEY and SMNVEV (reference sequence).

V gene TRBV27 combines with J gene TRBJ1-6; TRBD1 agrees at 7 bases. What was sequenced was blood. This clonotype originated in a woman in her thirties or forties with Graves' hyperthyroidism. CDR3 DNA: TGTGCCAGCAGCTACTCCGACAGGGTTGGTTCACCCCTCCACTTT. Translating it yields CASSYSDRVGSPLHF.